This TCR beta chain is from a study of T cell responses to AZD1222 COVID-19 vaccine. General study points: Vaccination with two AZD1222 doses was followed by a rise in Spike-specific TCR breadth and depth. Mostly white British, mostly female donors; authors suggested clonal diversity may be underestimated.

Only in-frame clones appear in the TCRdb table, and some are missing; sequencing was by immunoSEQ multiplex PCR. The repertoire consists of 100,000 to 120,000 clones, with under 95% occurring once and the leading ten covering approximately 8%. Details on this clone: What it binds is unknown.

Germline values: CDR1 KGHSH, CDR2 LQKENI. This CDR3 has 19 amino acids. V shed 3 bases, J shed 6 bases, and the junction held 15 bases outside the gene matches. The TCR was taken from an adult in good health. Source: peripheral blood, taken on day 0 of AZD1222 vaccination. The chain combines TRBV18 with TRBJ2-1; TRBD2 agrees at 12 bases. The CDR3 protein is CASSPQGASGLAGRNEQFF. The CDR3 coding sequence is TGTGCCAGCTCACCCCAAGGAGCCTCGGGACTAGCGGGCCGCAATGAGCAGTTCTTC.